This TCR beta chain was recovered during a study of vaccination and CD4 T cells after COVID-19. At the level of the study: Nasal swab PCR had detected SARS-CoV-2 in convalescent patients, nine mild and one severe. The convalescent population consisted of six males and four females, two of whom were of Hispanic ethnicity.

V was pared by 6 bases and J by 2 bases, with 14 bases between. The CDR3 runs 15 residues. The germline V gene encodes CDR1 KGHSH and CDR2 LQKENI. Remarks on this clonotype: What it recognizes is unknown.

Sequencing of DNA taken from cultured CD4+ T cells relied on the Oncomine TCR Beta short-read assay. TCRdb fed the PCR reads into MiXCR, producing one record per CDR3 protein. In the table there are some 7,000 distinct CDR3 sequences, about 20% of which are singletons. Noted treatment: approximately nine-day PBMC culture with coronavirus spike peptide pools or control peptides (ViraFEST assay). Around 2 million PBMCs per well were cultured with about 10 IU/ml IL-2 and roughly 10 ug/ml peptide pools. From the roughly ten-day cultures, CD4+ T cells were isolated by negative selection. The sequenced sample was CD4+ T cells from blood, cultured in vitro, obtained after SARS-CoV-2 vaccination. The rearrangement links TRBV18 to TRBJ1-5; a weak D match, TRBD1 (6 bases). This clonotype originated in a human donor who had recovered from COVID-19. This chain's CDR3 is CASSPPRGGNQPQHF. The DNA of the CDR3 is TGTGCCAGCTCTCCCCCAAGGGGGGGCAATCAGCCCCAGCATTTT. The full variable domain, in which reference TRBV18 and TRBJ1-5 provide the parts outside the CDR3, is NAGVMQNPRHLVRRRGQEARLRCSPMKGHSHVYWYRQLPEEGLKFMVYLQKENIIDESGMPKERFSAEFPKEGPSILRIQQVVRGDSAAYFCASSPPRGGNQPQHFGDGTRLSIL.